This T cell receptor beta chain was captured by sequencing in a study of cytomegalovirus exposure and HLA in healthy donors. From the approximately 120-subject validation cohort, which was separate from the roughly 630-subject first cohort, the donors were drawn. Concerning this clone itself: No antigen is known for it.

This CDR3 is 15 amino acids long. In germline, CDR1 is SGHTA, CDR2 FQGNSA. J lost 0 bases, V lost 5 bases, and 6 bases had no gene match. The table came from immunoSEQ multiplex PCR; TCRdb's copy has only in-frame clones and leaves some out. This table has roughly 80,000 clones, approximately 94% appearing once. Broader study findings: The study listed approximately 170 cytomegalovirus-associated TCR beta chains.

The sequencing input was PBMCs. The chain uses TRBV7-2 and TRBJ1-1; 7 bases fit TRBD1. This receptor was obtained from a woman under 30 in good health and CMV-seropositive. CDR3 nucleotides: TGTGCCAGCAGCCGACAGGGAGGATTGAACACTGAAGCTTTCTTT. This codes for CASSRQGGLNTEAFF.